The 22 T cell receptor beta chains below come from one sample, sequenced in a study of T cell responses to AZD1222 COVID-19 vaccine. Measured with immunoSEQ multiplex PCR; TCRdb has only the in-frame clones, and not every one. The data show tens of thousands of clones, with roughly 86% seen just once and less than 3.5% held by the top ten. The input for sequencing was peripheral blood, taken 28 days after the second AZD1222 dose. These receptors came from an adult who received the AZD1222 COVID-19 vaccine.

This chain joins TRBV18 and TRBJ1-1, with TRBD1 identical over 9 bases. The germline gives CDR1 KGHSH, CDR2 LQKENI. The CDR3 sequence is 15 residues long. With 8 bases clipped from V and 0 bases from J, the junction kept 7 bases outside the gene matches. CDR3 coding DNA: TGTGCCAGCGCCAGGGACAGGGAAATGAACACTGAAGCTTTCTTT. It yields the protein CASARDREMNTEAFF.

This clone was seen more than once but under ten times. This rearrangement joins TRBV5-6 to TRBJ1-5, with a weak D call TRBD1 (5 bases). The ends were cut back, 2 bases at V and 1 base at J, with 10 bases in the middle. CDR1 SGHDT and CDR2 YYEEEE come from the germline V gene. This CDR3 is built from 15 residues. This CDR3 is CASSLAGGSNQPQHF. DNA of the CDR3: TGTGCCAGCAGCTTAGCTGGGGGGAGCAATCAGCCCCAGCATTTT.

The chain employs TRBV28 and TRBJ2-4; D remains ambiguous. The CDR3 spans 14 residues. Germline CDR1 and CDR2: MDHEN and SYDVKM. V lost 5 bases to trimming and J lost 4 bases, with 12 bases between them. CDR3 DNA sequence: TGTGCCAGCAGTCCCACGGAGAGGAAAAACATTCAGTACTTC. This translates into CASSPTERKNIQYF.

The chain joins TRBV10-3 to TRBJ2-1, with 9 nucleotides matching TRBD1. CDR1 is ENHRY and CDR2 is SYGVKD in the germline V gene. V shed 8 bases and J 6 bases; nucleotides not matched to a gene: 2. The CDR3 consists of 12 residues. The CDR3 region is CAILTGGNEQFF. CDR3 nucleotides: TGTGCCATCTTGACAGGGGGCAATGAGCAGTTCTTC.

The chain links TRBV3-1 (or the pseudogene TRBV3-2) to TRBJ2-3, with D perhaps matching TRBD1 (6 bases). CDR3 length equals 14 residues. V was trimmed by 1 base and J by 6 bases, leaving 11 bases between them. Germline V CDR1 and CDR2: LGHDT, YNNKEL (reference sequence). The CDR3 DNA follows: TGTGCCAGCAGCCAAGGCAGGGGAACGGATACGCAGTATTTT. It translates to CASSQGRGTDTQYF.

The J gene is TRBJ2-1, the V gene TRBV10-3; a weak D match, TRBD2 (7 bases). V was pared by 3 bases and J by 10 bases, with 16 bases between. This CDR3 spans 14 amino acids. In germline, CDR1 is ENHRY, CDR2 SYGVKD. The CDR3 coding sequence is TGTGCCATCAGTGATTTTCGGGGGGCTGGCGAGCAGTTCTTC. It encodes CAISDFRGAGEQFF.

The rearrangement links TRBV30 to TRBJ1-6, with D possibly being TRBD1 (6 bases). The length of the CDR3 is 15 residues. CDR1 is GTSNPN and CDR2 is SVGIG in the germline V gene (reference sequence). V lost 3 bases and J lost 6, with 15 bases in between. Here the CDR3 DNA reads TGTGCCTGGAGGCGGGCTGGGACACCTAATTCACCCCTCCACTTT. This gives the protein CAWRRAGTPNSPLHF.

In its sample, this clone was seen once. This chain joins TRBV19 and TRBJ1-5, with D tentatively TRBD1 (6 bases). Germline loops: CDR1 LNHDA, CDR2 SQIVND (reference sequence). The germline V and J ends were trimmed by 7 bases and 4 bases, with 11 bases remaining between them. CDR3 length: 13 amino acids. In DNA form, the CDR3 reads TGTGCCAGTATGGAGGGGGTAAATCAGCCCCAGCATTTT. It is translated as CASMEGVNQPQHF.

The chain is built from TRBV30 and TRBJ2-1; a weak D match, TRBD2 (6 bases). The germline V gene encodes CDR1 GTSNPN and CDR2 SVGIG (reference sequence). The CDR3 extends over 13 amino acids. The V and J ends lost 8 bases and 2 bases respectively, with 13 bases between them. The CDR3 nucleotides are TGTGCCGGCCAAGGGGAGGCCTACAATGAGCAGTTCTTC. It specifies CAGQGEAYNEQFF.

The chain is built from TRBV7-9 and TRBJ2-7; TRBD1 matches at 7 bases. V lost 1 base to trimming and J lost 5 bases; unmatched junction nucleotides: 2. This CDR3 is 13 amino acids long. CDR1 is SEHNR and CDR2 is FQNEAQ in the germline V gene (reference sequence). CDR3 residues: CASSLGTGDEQYF. CDR3 sequence (DNA): TGTGCCAGCAGCTTAGGTACAGGGGACGAGCAGTACTTC.

J is TRBJ1-4 and V is TRBV27; 7 bases are a match to TRBD1. This CDR3 region has 17 residues. V lost 4 bases and J lost 7; bases outside the gene matches: 15. Germline V gene lookup returns CDR1 MNHEY and CDR2 SMNVEV (reference sequence). The CDR3 loop reads CASSSGFHRGGGEKLFF. The CDR3 region has the DNA TGTGCCAGCAGTTCAGGATTTCACAGGGGAGGTGGTGAAAAACTGTTTTTT.

The chain couples TRBV6-5 to TRBJ1-2; possible D gene TRBD1, 5 bases. Germline V gene lookup returns CDR1 MNHEY and CDR2 SVGAGI. CDR3 size: 15 residues. V lost 7 bases and J 1 base, leaving 16 bases between the germline ends. In DNA form, the CDR3 reads TGTGCCAGCAAGAGGACAACTTTAGATAACTATGGCTACACCTTC. It encodes CASKRTTLDNYGYTF.

The chain combines TRBV11-3 with TRBJ2-3, with D possibly TRBD1 on 6 matching bases. Per germline, CDR1 SGHNT and CDR2 YENEEA. This CDR3 is 14 amino acids long. V was shortened by 1 base and J by 6 bases, with 11 bases between the two germline ends. CDR3 DNA: TGTGCCAGCAGCTTAGTCAGGGGTTCTGATACGCAGTATTTT. Protein product: CASSLVRGSDTQYF.

This chain joins TRBV16 and TRBJ1-3, with no clear D. The germline V gene has CDR1 KGHSY and CDR2 FQNENV. V dropped 0 bases and J dropped 1 base, with 7 bases sitting between them. The CDR3 has 15 residues. DNA of the CDR3: TGTGCCAGCAGCCAATCCCCTACTTCTGGAAACACCATATATTTT. The encoded protein is CASSQSPTSGNTIYF. Complete variable domain (other parts from reference TRBV16 and TRBJ1-3): GEEVAQTPKHLVRGEGQKAKLYCAPIKGHSYVFWYQQVLKNEFKFLISFQNENVFDETGMPKERFSAKCLPNSPCSLEIQATKLEDSAVYFCASSQSPTSGNTIYFGEGSWLTVV.

The chain has TRBV7-2 and TRBJ2-7, with D possibly being TRBD1 (6 bases). The germline CDR1 and CDR2 sequences are SGHTA and FQGNSA. The CDR3 has 14 amino acids. The V end lost 5 bases, the J end lost 1 base, and 12 bases lay between the germline ends. The CDR3 region has the DNA TGTGCCAGCAGCAAATCGGGACAATCCTACGAGCAGTACTTC. Residues: CASSKSGQSYEQYF.

This clone was observed once. The chain couples TRBV2 to TRBJ1-5; 7 bases line up with TRBD1. Germline values: CDR1 SNHLY, CDR2 FYNNEI. CDR3 length: 13 residues. Trimming cost V 7 bases and J 3 bases; bases outside gene matches: 3. The CDR3 loop is CASKGALNQPQHF. The DNA of the CDR3 is TGTGCCAGCAAGGGGGCACTCAATCAGCCCCAGCATTTT.

V and J are TRBV30 and TRBJ1-2; D not certain. The germline V and J ends were trimmed by 0 bases and 8 bases, with 16 bases remaining between them. Germline CDR1 GTSNPN, CDR2 SVGIG (reference sequence). The CDR3 has 14 amino acids. The CDR3 region has the DNA TGTGCCTGGAGTGTCGGCCGGCGGGATGGCGGCTACACCTTC. As protein: CAWSVGRRDGGYTF.

The chain has TRBV28 and TRBJ1-1; 8 positions agree with TRBD1. The CDR3 consists of 14 residues. Germline V gene data show CDR1 as MDHEN and CDR2 as SYDVKM. With V trimmed by 6 bases and J by 2 bases, 5 bases remained unmatched. CDR3 sequence reads: CASSRDRPNTEAFF. The CDR3 DNA sequence: TGTGCCAGCAGCCGGGACAGGCCTAACACTGAAGCTTTCTTT.

The chain has TRBV19 and TRBJ1-1; D call uncertain. V lost 3 bases and J lost 5, with 13 bases in between. Germline V CDR1 and CDR2: LNHDA, SQIVND (reference sequence). CDR3 length equals 14 residues. CDR3 protein: CASSMREGTTEAFF. The CDR3 coding sequence is TGTGCCAGTAGTATGAGAGAGGGAACGACTGAAGCTTTCTTT.

The chain recombines TRBV3-1 (or the pseudogene TRBV3-2) with TRBJ2-5, with D possibly matching TRBD2 (6 bases). The CDR3 length is 14 residues. The germline CDR1 and CDR2 sequences are LGHDT and YNNKEL (reference sequence). V was trimmed by 1 base and J by 2 bases, leaving 8 bases between them. As DNA, the CDR3 is TGTGCCAGCAGCCAAGGGGACTTTCAAGAGACCCAGTACTTC. Its translation: CASSQGDFQETQYF.

V gene TRBV19 combines with J gene TRBJ2-1; TRBD2 agrees at 13 bases. Germline trimming cut 5 bases from V and 2 bases from J; bases unmatched to any gene: 6. The length of the CDR3 is 17 residues. Germline V gene sequence: CDR1 LNHDA, CDR2 SQIVND (reference sequence). The chain's CDR3 is CASSPWTSGGPYNEQFF. In DNA, the CDR3 is TGTGCCAGTAGTCCTTGGACTAGCGGGGGACCCTACAATGAGCAGTTCTTC.

CDR3 loop: CAWSVRTGVSGNTIYF. CDR3 sequence (DNA): TGTGCCTGGAGTGTTAGGACAGGGGTATCTGGAAACACCATATATTTT. The chain carries TRBV30 and TRBJ1-3; 9 nucleotides line up with TRBD1. CDR1 and CDR2 from the germline V gene are GTSNPN and SVGIG (reference sequence). V lost 0 bases to trimming and J lost 1 base; unmatched junction nucleotides: 4. The CDR3 extends over 16 amino acids.